The 15 T cell receptor beta chains presented below share a single source sample, sequenced in a study of blood T cell repertoires in COVID-19. Clones were read by immunoSEQ multiplex PCR, and TCRdb kept only the in-frame ones, dropping some. This table holds tens of thousands of clones, approximately 86% found once. The sequenced material came from peripheral blood. These receptors were taken from a human donor with active COVID-19. The donor label of this sample is uncertain.

This rearrangement joins TRBV11-2 to TRBJ2-2, with TRBD2 as a possible D gene (5 bases). In germline, CDR1 is SGHAT, CDR2 FQNNGV. The CDR3 runs 12 residues. Trimming left V 1 base short and J 9 bases short, with 6 bases between. The CDR3 region is CASSLAGWELFF. CDR3 nucleotides: TGTGCCAGCAGCTTAGCGGGGTGGGAGCTGTTTTTT.

The chain uses TRBV19 and TRBJ1-4; D not certain. The CDR3 spans 13 residues. From germline, CDR1 is LNHDA and CDR2 SQIVND (reference sequence). The V and J ends lost 3 bases and 17 bases respectively, with 19 bases between them. The DNA for the CDR3 is TGTGCCAGTAGTATCCCCGCGGCGGCCGTCCGCTTTTTT. It encodes CASSIPAAAVRFF.

This chain joins TRBV5-1 and TRBJ1-2; possible D gene TRBD1, 5 bases. V shed 4 bases and J shed 4 bases, with 29 bases lying between them. The CDR3 has 19 residues. Germline-derived CDR1 and CDR2 are SGHRS and YFSETQ. The CDR3 region is CASSPRTQRGRVILYGYTF. The CDR3 DNA is TGCGCCAGCAGCCCTCGTACCCAAAGAGGCAGGGTAATCCTCTATGGCTACACCTTC.

The gene calls are TRBV18 and TRBJ2-5, with D maybe TRBD1 (6 bases). The germline CDR1 and CDR2 sequences are KGHSH and LQKENI. Between the trimmed V and J ends, which lost 3 bases and 5 bases, there was a span of 13 bases. CDR3 length equals 14 residues. The CDR3: CASSPAGARETQYF. The CDR3 DNA follows: TGTGCCAGCTCACCGGCAGGGGCGCGGGAGACCCAGTACTTC.

V is TRBV5-1 and J is TRBJ2-7, with 7 bases aligning to TRBD1. This CDR3 has 14 amino acids. After removal of 4 bases from V and 0 bases from J, the junction contained 4 bases not matched to a gene. From germline, CDR1 is SGHRS and CDR2 YFSETQ. CDR3 nucleotide sequence: TGCGCCAGCAGCACCGGGACAGTCTCCTACGAGCAGTACTTC. This translates into CASSTGTVSYEQYF.

This chain uses TRBV5-1 with TRBJ2-7, with TRBD2 as a possible D gene (6 bases). Trimming removed 7 bases from V and 1 base from J, with 12 bases in between. This CDR3 has 13 residues. Germline V gene sequence: CDR1 SGHRS, CDR2 YFSETQ. DNA for the CDR3: TGCGCCAGCGCGACCGGGGGATCCTACGAGCAGTACTTC. This gives the protein CASATGGSYEQYF. Full variable domain (outside the CDR3, taken from reference TRBV5-1 and TRBJ2-7): KAGVTQTPRYLIKTRGQQVTLSCSPISGHRSVSWYQQTPGQGLQFLFEYFSETQRNKGNFPGRFSGRQFSNSRSEMNVSTLELGDSALYLCASATGGSYEQYFGPGTRLTVT.

The chain combines TRBV30 with TRBJ2-5, with D maybe TRBD2 (6 bases). The V gene's germline CDR1 is GTSNPN and CDR2 SVGIG (reference sequence). This CDR3 has 15 amino acids. V was clipped by 2 bases and J by 2 bases, with 15 bases between them. The DNA of the CDR3 is TGTGCCTGGAGTCCCGCGAGTGGAGGGCAAGAGACCCAGTACTTC. It is translated as CAWSPASGGQETQYF.

This clone was observed a handful of times. J is TRBJ2-6 and V is TRBV19; TRBD1 might be the D (5 bases). The germline V gene has CDR1 LNHDA and CDR2 SQIVND (reference sequence). V shed 4 bases and J shed 3 bases, with 13 bases lying between them. CDR3 length: 16 amino acids. The CDR3 sequence is CASSKQVLSGANVLTF. The CDR3, as DNA: TGTGCCAGTAGTAAACAGGTTTTGAGTGGGGCCAACGTCCTGACTTTC. The full variable domain, rest sourced from reference TRBV19 and TRBJ2-6, is DGGITQSPKYLFRKEGQNVTLSCEQNLNHDAMYWYRQDPGQGLRLIYYSQIVNDFQKGDIAEGYSVSREKKESFPLTVTSAQKNPTAFYLCASSKQVLSGANVLTFGAGSRLTVL.

The chain uses TRBV7-9 and TRBJ2-7; D call uncertain. Germline CDR1 and CDR2: SEHNR and FQNEAQ (reference sequence). The CDR3 extends over 14 amino acids. Trimming removed 5 bases at V and 0 bases at J, with 11 bases between. The CDR3 region has the DNA TGTGCCAGCAGCCCCAGATCCACCTCCTACGAGCAGTACTTC. Residues: CASSPRSTSYEQYF.

V gene TRBV9 combines with J gene TRBJ1-6, with D maybe TRBD1 (5 bases). Germline lookup yields CDR1 SGDLS and CDR2 YYNGEE. CDR3 size: 13 residues. V lost 5 bases, J lost 9 bases, and 12 bases lay in between. This CDR3 is CASSPGGGSPLHF. In nucleotides, the CDR3 is TGTGCCAGCAGTCCGGGGGGGGGTTCACCCCTCCACTTT.

The V call is TRBV3-1 (or the pseudogene TRBV3-2), the J call TRBJ1-1, with 7 bases fitting TRBD1. CDR1 is LGHDT, CDR2 YNNKEL, per germline (reference sequence). The junction had 4 bases not matched to a gene; V was cut back by 2 bases and J by 1 base. The CDR3 runs to 15 residues. CDR3 in DNA: TGTGCCAGCAGCCAAATGGGACAGAAGAACACTGAAGCTTTCTTT. Amino acid sequence: CASSQMGQKNTEAFF.

This sequence joins TRBV20-1 and TRBJ2-7; 8 bases agree with TRBD1. The CDR3 consists of 16 residues. Germline assignment: CDR1 DFQATT and CDR2 SNEGSKA (reference sequence). V gave up 6 bases and J gave up 2 bases; unmatched junction bases: 15. In nucleotides, the CDR3 is TGCAGTGCCAGTAGCCCAAGGACAGGGATACCCTACGAGCAGTACTTC. Translating gives CSASSPRTGIPYEQYF.

The chain recombines TRBV19 with TRBJ1-2; D is ambiguous. Germline V CDR1 and CDR2: LNHDA, SQIVND (reference sequence). V was clipped by 10 bases and J by 4 bases, with 16 bases between them. The CDR3 runs 13 residues. The chain's CDR3 is CATTEGNGYGYTF. In DNA, the CDR3 is TGTGCCACTACCGAGGGCAACGGCTATGGCTACACCTTC.

The chain links TRBV5-1 to TRBJ2-5, with D perhaps matching TRBD1 (6 bases). The CDR3 loop spans 13 amino acids. Germline loops: CDR1 SGHRS, CDR2 YFSETQ. V shed 3 bases and J shed 4 bases, with 10 bases lying between them. The CDR3 reads CASSSRQVETQYF. The CDR3 nucleotides read TGCGCCAGCAGCTCGCGACAGGTAGAGACCCAGTACTTC.

The rearrangement links TRBV6-1 to TRBJ2-1; tentative D call: TRBD2 (5 bases). The CDR3 consists of 13 residues. Trimming shortened V by 2 bases and J by 5 bases, and 7 bases separated the two germline ends. The V gene's germline CDR1 is MNHNS and CDR2 SASEGT. CDR3 sequence (DNA): TGTGCCAGCAGTGAAAGGAGGAACAATGAGCAGTTCTTC. This codes for CASSERRNNEQFF.